Following are 25 T cell receptor beta chains from one sample sequenced in a study of early T cells in non-severe SARS-CoV-2 infection. TCRdb used MiXCR to reprocess the 5' RACE reads, holding one entry per CDR3 protein. The repertoire holds 66,000 or so distinct CDR3 sequences, with 10% to 12% as singletons. The sequencing input was whole blood. Every receptor here comes from an adult who was a healthcare worker with PCR-confirmed SARS-CoV-2 infection or an uninfected control (not recorded which).

In its sample, this clonotype was seen a few times. The chain has TRBV7-2 and TRBJ2-7, with TRBD1 matching 10 bases. V trimming: 6 bases; J trimming: 7 bases; junction bases outside the gene matches: 12. CDR1 SGHTA and CDR2 FQGNSA come from the germline V gene. This CDR3 region has 15 residues. Here the CDR3 reads CASSSTGTGVWEQYF. The CDR3 coding sequence is TGTGCCAGCAGTTCTACCGGGACAGGGGTTTGGGAGCAGTACTTC.

V gene TRBV20-1 combines with J gene TRBJ1-1; D not certain. This CDR3 has 11 amino acids. V was cut by 2 bases and J by 3 bases, with 4 bases left in between. Germline V gene data show CDR1 as DFQATT and CDR2 as SNEGSKA (reference sequence). In DNA form, the CDR3 reads TGCAGTGCTAGAATGTACACTGAAGCTTTCTTT. This gives the protein CSARMYTEAFF.

The J gene is TRBJ1-6, the V gene TRBV6-5, with D maybe TRBD1 (6 bases). The V end lost 2 bases, the J end lost 7 bases, and 12 bases lay between the germline ends. The CDR3 runs to 15 residues. Germline values: CDR1 MNHEY, CDR2 SVGAGI. The CDR3 DNA reads as TGTGCCAGCAGTTACGAAAGGGGGACAAATTCACCCCTCCACTTT. The encoded protein is CASSYERGTNSPLHF.

The V call is TRBV7-3, the J call TRBJ2-2; 11 nucleotides match TRBD1. The V segment lost 5 bases and the J segment 3 bases; nucleotides outside the gene matches: 5. Germline V CDR1 and CDR2: SGHTA, FQGTGA. There are 16 residues in the CDR3. The CDR3 protein is CASSPGTGGYTGELFF. As DNA, the CDR3 is TGTGCCAGCAGCCCCGGGACAGGGGGTTACACCGGGGAGCTGTTTTTT.

The chain employs TRBV25-1 and TRBJ1-1; D is undetermined. The CDR3 runs 13 residues. Germline CDR1 reads MGHDK; CDR2 reads SYGVNS. V was clipped by 5 bases and J by 0 bases, with 7 bases between them. The CDR3 protein is CASSPSLNTEAFF. The CDR3 bases are TGTGCCAGCAGTCCCTCACTGAACACTGAAGCTTTCTTT.

The table lists this clonotype with a few counts. The rearrangement uses TRBV28 and TRBJ1-1; D call uncertain. V lost 3 bases, J lost 8 bases, and 10 bases lay in between. The V gene's germline CDR1 is MDHEN and CDR2 SYDVKM. The CDR3 length is 12 residues. CDR3 in DNA: TGTGCCAGCAGTTTCTCCGGAAGAGAAGCTTTCTTT. Translation gives CASSFSGREAFF.

The rearrangement joins TRBV2 to TRBJ2-7; D perhaps matches TRBD1 (6 bases). CDR1 is SNHLY, CDR2 FYNNEI, per germline. This CDR3 region has 13 residues. Trimming removed 6 bases at V and 2 bases at J, with 11 bases between. CDR3 DNA: TGTGCCAGCAGCGGTGACAGGACCTACGAGCAGTACTTC. Protein: CASSGDRTYEQYF.

The sample holds a few counts of this clonotype. The chain links TRBV12-3 or TRBV12-4 to TRBJ1-2, with 10 bases lining up with TRBD1. The trim removed 3 bases at V and 8 bases at J, leaving 3 bases unmatched. The CDR3 spans 13 residues. The CDR3 nucleotides read TGTGCCAGCAGTTTGGGGACAGGGGTCGGCTACACCTTC. This gives the protein CASSLGTGVGYTF.

The sample holds many counts of this clonotype. This rearrangement joins TRBV6-5 to TRBJ2-2; D is undetermined. This CDR3 is 14 amino acids long. Per the germline V gene, CDR1 is MNHEY and CDR2 is SVGAGI. V was cut by 5 bases and J by 6 bases, with 13 bases left in between. The CDR3 loop is CASSSPVLSGELFF. Here the CDR3 DNA reads TGTGCCAGCAGTAGCCCGGTTCTCTCCGGGGAGCTGTTTTTT.

J is TRBJ1-1 and V is TRBV6-1; 8 bases agree with TRBD1. V lost 7 bases and J lost 8; bases outside the gene matches: 12. The germline CDR1 and CDR2 sequences are MNHNS and SASEGT. The CDR3 has 14 amino acids. The DNA of the CDR3 is TGTGCCAGCACCTTTGCTTGGGGACAGGCCGAAGCTTTCTTT. It is translated as CASTFAWGQAEAFF.

This clonotype has a count of ten or more. The genes are TRBV4-3 and TRBJ2-7; tentatively, D is TRBD1 (6 bases). Germline V CDR1 and CDR2: LGHNA, YSLEER. Trimming cost V 0 bases and J 0 bases, with 12 bases left between them. The CDR3 contains 16 residues. In DNA, the CDR3 is TGCGCCAGCAGCCAAGAGGCCAGGGGTAGCTCCTACGAGCAGTACTTC. Its protein is CASSQEARGSSYEQYF.

The sample holds many counts of this clonotype. This sequence joins TRBV2 and TRBJ2-7; D is perhaps TRBD2 (7 bases). The V gene's germline CDR1 is SNHLY and CDR2 FYNNEI. This CDR3 is built from 13 residues. Trimming took 7 bases from V and 2 from J, leaving 12 bases between them. The CDR3 here is CASKRGDTYEQYF. The CDR3 region has the DNA TGTGCCAGCAAACGGGGGGACACCTACGAGCAGTACTTC. Complete variable domain (other parts from reference TRBV2 and TRBJ2-7): EPEVTQTPSHQVTQMGQEVILRCVPISNHLYFYWYRQILGQKVEFLVSFYNNEISEKSEIFDDQFSVERPDGSNFTLKIRSTKLEDSAMYFCASKRGDTYEQYFGPGTRLTVT.

The CDR3: CASSRDRGGTQYF. In nucleotides, the CDR3 is TGTGCCAGCTCTAGGGACCGAGGCGGTACGCAGTATTTT. V and J are TRBV7-9 and TRBJ2-3; D might be TRBD1 or TRBD2, each matching 5 bases. Germline-derived CDR1 and CDR2 are SEHNR and FQNEAQ (reference sequence). The CDR3 totals 13 residues. With 8 bases removed from V and 8 bases from J, the gap between germline ends came to 17 bases.

The chain combines TRBV11-2 with TRBJ2-1; 7 bases fit TRBD2. The ends lost 5 bases at V and 9 bases at J; junction bases unmatched: 16. In germline, CDR1 is SGHAT, CDR2 FQNNGV. The CDR3 has 16 amino acids. The CDR3 loop is CASSLGLSGVFPEQFF. The CDR3 region has the DNA TGTGCCAGCAGCCTCGGACTAAGCGGGGTTTTCCCTGAGCAGTTCTTC.

This clonotype was recorded many times. The genes are TRBV3-1 and TRBJ1-6; tentatively, D is TRBD1 (6 bases). CDR1 and CDR2 from the germline V gene are LGHDT and YNNKEL (reference sequence). This CDR3 spans 15 amino acids. Trimming shortened V by 4 bases and J by 7 bases, and 14 bases separated the two germline ends. CDR3 protein: CASSPLTGTNSPLHF. The CDR3 bases are TGTGCCAGCAGCCCATTGACAGGCACCAATTCACCCCTCCACTTT.

The table lists this clonotype with many counts. This chain connects TRBV12-3 or TRBV12-4 to TRBJ2-3, with D perhaps TRBD2 (6 bases). The length of the CDR3 is 16 residues. The germline V and J ends were trimmed by 5 bases and 3 bases, with 18 bases remaining between them. The DNA for the CDR3 is TGTGCCAGCAGTCCAGAACTAGCACGGGGTACAGATACGCAGTATTTT. It translates to CASSPELARGTDTQYF.

In this sample, this clonotype turned up a few times. V usage is TRBV12-3 or TRBV12-4 and J usage is TRBJ2-3; possibly TRBD1 for D (6 bases). This CDR3 is built from 16 residues. The V gene lost 8 bases and the J gene lost 1 base, with 19 bases spanning the gap. The CDR3 here is CASSVGAGLGTDTQYF. The CDR3 DNA sequence: TGTGCCAGCTCCGTGGGGGCAGGGTTAGGCACAGATACGCAGTATTTT.

This clonotype was seen more than once but under ten times. The chain joins TRBV7-9 to TRBJ2-5, with D unresolved. Trimming removed 2 bases at V and 3 bases at J, with 7 bases between. Germline V lookup: CDR1 SEHNR, CDR2 FQNEAQ (reference sequence). There are 13 residues in the CDR3. Here the CDR3 reads CASSLTPEETQYF. CDR3 nucleotide sequence: TGTGCCAGCAGCTTAACGCCGGAAGAGACCCAGTACTTC.

This clonotype has at least ten counts. The chain uses TRBV10-2 and TRBJ2-5; a weak D match, TRBD1 (6 bases). V was cut by 4 bases and J by 2 bases, with 8 bases left in between. Germline-derived CDR1 and CDR2 are WSHSY and SAAADI. The CDR3 spans 13 residues. The chain's CDR3 is CASSVTGQETQYF. The CDR3 coding sequence is TGCGCCAGCAGTGTGACAGGTCAAGAGACCCAGTACTTC.

The rearrangement links TRBV18 to TRBJ1-1, with no clear D. This CDR3 spans 15 amino acids. The V end lost 3 bases, the J end lost 8 bases, and 19 bases lay between the germline ends. Germline V gene data show CDR1 as KGHSH and CDR2 as LQKENI. CDR3 in amino acids: CASSPELGLSQEAFF. CDR3 sequence (DNA): TGTGCCAGCTCACCCGAACTCGGACTTTCACAGGAAGCTTTCTTT.

This chain links TRBV7-3 with TRBJ2-2; D not resolved. V shed 0 bases and J shed 2 bases, with 13 bases lying between them. The CDR3 has 17 amino acids. Germline loops: CDR1 SGHTA, CDR2 FQGTGA. The CDR3 loop reads CASSLTLSGSNTGELFF. The CDR3 nucleotides are TGTGCCAGCAGCTTAACGTTAAGTGGCAGCAACACCGGGGAGCTGTTTTTT. Variable domain in full (rest from reference TRBV7-3 and TRBJ2-2): GAGVSQTPSNKVTEKGKYVELRCDPISGHTALYWYRQSLGQGPEFLIYFQGTGAADDSGLPNDRFFAVRPEGSVSTLKIQRTERGDSAVYLCASSLTLSGSNTGELFFGEGSRLTVL.

The table lists this clonotype with a few counts. Here the CDR3 DNA reads TGTGCCAGCAATGGGGACAGGGAGCTGAACACCGGGGAGCTGTTTTTT. The encoded protein is CASNGDRELNTGELFF. The gene calls are TRBV12-3 or TRBV12-4 and TRBJ2-2; 9 bases line up with TRBD1. CDR3 length equals 16 residues. J gave up 1 base and V 7 bases, and 7 bases lay outside the gene matches.

This clonotype was seen a few times. The chain has TRBV29-1 and TRBJ2-7; 8 bases line up with TRBD2. Trimming cost V 5 bases and J 2 bases; bases outside gene matches: 11. Germline CDR1 SQVTM, CDR2 ANQGSEA. The CDR3 contains 15 residues. The CDR3 loop is CSVRGRGGGTYEQYF. The CDR3 coding sequence is TGCAGCGTTCGCGGTCGGGGCGGGGGGACCTACGAGCAGTACTTC.

This chain uses TRBV7-8 with TRBJ2-5; 7 positions agree with TRBD1. J gave up 2 bases and V 3 bases, and 9 bases lay outside the gene matches. This CDR3 has 16 amino acids. The germline CDR1 and CDR2 sequences are SGHVS and FQNEAQ. As DNA, the CDR3 is TGTGCCAGCAGCTTCCCACCGAGGGGGCTACAAGAGACCCAGTACTTC. Its protein product is CASSFPPRGLQETQYF.

In this sample, this clonotype turned up many times. At one end, the junction sequence differs from germline, possibly due to a read error. This chain uses TRBV7-3 with TRBJ2-1; TRBD2 matches 7 bases. This CDR3 has 16 amino acids. CDR1 is SGHTA and CDR2 is FQGTGA in the germline V gene. The CDR3 DNA reads TGTGCCAGCAGTTTAAGCGGGGCCAGCTCCTACAATGAGCAGTTCTTC. Its translation is CASSLSGASSYNEQFF.